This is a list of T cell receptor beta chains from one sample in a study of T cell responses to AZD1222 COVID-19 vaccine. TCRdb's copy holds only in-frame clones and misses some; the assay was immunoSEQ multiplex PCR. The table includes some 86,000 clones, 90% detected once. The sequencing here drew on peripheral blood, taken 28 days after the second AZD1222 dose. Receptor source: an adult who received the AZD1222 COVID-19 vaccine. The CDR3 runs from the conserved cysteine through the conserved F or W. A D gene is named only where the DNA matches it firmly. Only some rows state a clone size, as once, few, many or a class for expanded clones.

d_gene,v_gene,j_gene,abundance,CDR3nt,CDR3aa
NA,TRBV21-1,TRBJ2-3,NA,TGTGCCAGCAGCTTACGAAGTGGACTAGCGGGGGGGCTAAGAGCAGATACGCAGTATTTT,CASSLRSGLAGGLRADTQYF
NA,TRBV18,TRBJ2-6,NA,TGTGCCAGCTCACCAATCCCCTCTGGGGCCAACGTCCTGACTTTC,CASSPIPSGANVLTF
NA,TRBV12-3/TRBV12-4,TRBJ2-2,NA,TGTGCCAGCAGTACCTTCACCGGGGAGCTGTTTTTT,CASSTFTGELFF
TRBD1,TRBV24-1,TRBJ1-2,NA,TGTGCCACCAGTAAAGACAGGGTGTATGGCTACACCTTC,CATSKDRVYGYTF
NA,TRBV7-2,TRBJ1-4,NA,TGTGCCAGCAGCACACGGGGCCTGAATGAAAAACTGTTTTTT,CASSTRGLNEKLFF
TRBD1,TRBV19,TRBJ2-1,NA,TGTGCCAGTAGCCAGACAGGGGCGGTCAATGAGCAGTTCTTC,CASSQTGAVNEQFF
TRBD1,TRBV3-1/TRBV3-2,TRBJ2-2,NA,TGTGCCAGCAGCCCACAGGGGTCGGGGATCACCGGGGAGCTGTTTTTT,CASSPQGSGITGELFF
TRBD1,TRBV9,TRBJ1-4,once,TGTGCCAGCAGCTCAGGACAGGGGGATAATGAAAAACTGTTTTTT,CASSSGQGDNEKLFF
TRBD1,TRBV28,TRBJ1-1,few,TGTGCCAGCAGTTTGGGACAGGGCCTTTTTCCGAACACTGAAGCTTTCTTT,CASSLGQGLFPNTEAFF
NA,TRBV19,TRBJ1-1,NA,TGTGCCAGTAGTATCTGGGGGGGAGGATCTGAAGCTTTCTTT,CASSIWGGGSEAFF
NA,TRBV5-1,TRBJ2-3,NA,TGCGCCAGCAGCATCACTAGGGACACAGATACGCAGTATTTT,CASSITRDTDTQYF
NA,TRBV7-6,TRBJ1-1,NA,TGTGCCAGCAGCTTAACAAAGGGAGCCACTGAAGCTTTCTTT,CASSLTKGATEAFF
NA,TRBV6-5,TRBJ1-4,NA,TGTGCCAGCTCCAGGAGTTATGGTGAAAAACTGTTTTTT,CASSRSYGEKLFF
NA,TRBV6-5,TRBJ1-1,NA,TGTGCCAGCATGGCAGGGTTTAACACTGAAGCTTTCTTT,CASMAGFNTEAFF
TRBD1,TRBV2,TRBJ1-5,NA,TGTGCCAGCAGTCAGGGGGCAGGGGTATCCCAGCATTTT,CASSQGAGVSQHF
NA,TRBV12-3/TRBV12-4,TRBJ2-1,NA,TGTGCCACCTCAACTTCGGCTTACAATGAGCAGTTCTTC,CATSTSAYNEQFF
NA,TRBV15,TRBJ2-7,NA,TGTGCCACCAGCAGATTCGGGACTCCCGAACACGAGCAGTACTTC,CATSRFGTPEHEQYF
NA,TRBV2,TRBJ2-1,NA,TGTGCCAGCAGTGAAGCGGTATACAATGAGCAGTTCTTC,CASSEAVYNEQFF
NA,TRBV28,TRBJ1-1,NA,TGTGCCAGCAGTTCGGCCTCTAGGGGCAGGAACACTGAAGCTTTCTTT,CASSSASRGRNTEAFF
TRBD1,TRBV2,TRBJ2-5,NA,TGTGCCAGCAGACATGAGACAGGGGGTAGAAAGACCCAGTACTTC,CASRHETGGRKTQYF
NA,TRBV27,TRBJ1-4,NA,TGTGCCAGCAGTTTAGAAAAACTGTTTTTT,CASSLEKLFF
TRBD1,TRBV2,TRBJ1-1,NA,TGTGCCAGCAGTGTTGGACAGGGGATGTACACTGAAGCTTTCTTT,CASSVGQGMYTEAFF
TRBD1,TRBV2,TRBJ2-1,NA,TGTGCCAGCAGTCCCCGGACAGGGGGGGTTAATGAGCAGTTCTTC,CASSPRTGGVNEQFF
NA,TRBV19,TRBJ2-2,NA,TGTGCCAGTAGGGAATATGGCCGGTTCATCACCGGGGAGCTGTTTTTT,CASREYGRFITGELFF
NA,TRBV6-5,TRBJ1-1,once,TGTGCCAGCAGTTACTCGAAGGGGGAGGCTTTCTTT,CASSYSKGEAFF
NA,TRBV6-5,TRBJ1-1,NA,TGTGCCAGCAGCCGGGATACGGGGGCCGGAGAAGCTTTCTTT,CASSRDTGAGEAFF
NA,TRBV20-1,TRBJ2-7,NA,TGCAGTGCTAGTAGGAGCAGCTCCTACGAGCAGTACTTC,CSASRSSSYEQYF
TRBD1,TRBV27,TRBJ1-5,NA,TGTGCCAGCAGTGCAAACCCGGGACAGTGGAATCAGCCCCAGCATTTT,CASSANPGQWNQPQHF
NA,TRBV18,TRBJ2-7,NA,TGTGCCAGCTCACCAAGAGGGGTGCACGCCGAGCAGTACTTC,CASSPRGVHAEQYF